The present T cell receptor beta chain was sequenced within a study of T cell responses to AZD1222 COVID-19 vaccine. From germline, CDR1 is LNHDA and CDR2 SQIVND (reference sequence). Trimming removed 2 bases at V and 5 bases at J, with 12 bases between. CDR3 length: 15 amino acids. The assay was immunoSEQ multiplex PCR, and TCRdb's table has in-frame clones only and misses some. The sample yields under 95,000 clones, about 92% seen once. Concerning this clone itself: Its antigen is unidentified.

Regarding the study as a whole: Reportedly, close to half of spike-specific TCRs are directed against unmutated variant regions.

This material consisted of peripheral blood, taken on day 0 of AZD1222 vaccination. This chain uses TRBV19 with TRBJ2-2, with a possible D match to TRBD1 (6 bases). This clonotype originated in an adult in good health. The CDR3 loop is CASSIMATGTGELFF. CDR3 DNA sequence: TGTGCCAGTAGTATAATGGCTACAGGGACCGGGGAGCTGTTTTTT.